This TCR beta chain was identified during a study of cytomegalovirus exposure and HLA in healthy donors. Study results and caveats: The sole available immune exposure information was CMV serostatus.

The PCR had 60 Vbeta and 13 Jbeta primers. The repertoire was sequenced with immunoSEQ multiplex PCR; TCRdb's copy has only in-frame clones and lacks some. The sample includes approximately 120,000 clones. V was clipped by 7 bases and J by 8 bases, with 20 bases between them. The CDR3 contains 13 residues. Per germline, CDR1 SQVTM and CDR2 ANQGSEA. Worth noting for this clone: The antigen remains undetermined.

Sequenced sample: PBMCs. The TCR was taken from a man aged 30 to 45 in good health and CMV-seronegative. The V and J genes are TRBV29-1 and TRBJ1-2; a possible D gene is TRBD1 (6 bases). The chain's CDR3 is CSGRTPGVGGYTF. In DNA form, the CDR3 reads TGCAGCGGGCGAACGCCAGGGGTGGGCGGCTACACCTTC.